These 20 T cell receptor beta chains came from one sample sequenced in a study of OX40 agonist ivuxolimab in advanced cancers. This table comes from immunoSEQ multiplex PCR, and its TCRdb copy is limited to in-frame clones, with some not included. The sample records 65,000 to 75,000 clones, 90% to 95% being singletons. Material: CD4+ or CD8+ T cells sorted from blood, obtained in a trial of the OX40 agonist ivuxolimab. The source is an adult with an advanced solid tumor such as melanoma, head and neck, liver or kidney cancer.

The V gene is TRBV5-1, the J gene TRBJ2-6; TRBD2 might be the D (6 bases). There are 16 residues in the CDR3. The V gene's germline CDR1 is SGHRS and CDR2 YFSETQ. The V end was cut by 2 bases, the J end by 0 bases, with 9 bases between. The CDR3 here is CASSFGGYSGANVLTF. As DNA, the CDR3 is TGCGCCAGCAGCTTCGGGGGTTACTCTGGGGCCAACGTCCTGACTTTC.

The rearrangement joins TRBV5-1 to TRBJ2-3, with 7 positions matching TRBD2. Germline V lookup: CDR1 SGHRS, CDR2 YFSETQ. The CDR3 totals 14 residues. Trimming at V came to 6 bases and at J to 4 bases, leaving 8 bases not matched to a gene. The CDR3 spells CASNQASGPDTQYF. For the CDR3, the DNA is TGCGCCAGCAATCAGGCTAGCGGCCCAGATACGCAGTATTTT.

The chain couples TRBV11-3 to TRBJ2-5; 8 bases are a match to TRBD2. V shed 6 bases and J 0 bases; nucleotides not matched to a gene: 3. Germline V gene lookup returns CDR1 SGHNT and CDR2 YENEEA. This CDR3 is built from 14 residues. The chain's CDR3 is CASRASGYQETQYF. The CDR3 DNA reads TGTGCCAGCAGGGCTAGCGGGTACCAAGAGACCCAGTACTTC.

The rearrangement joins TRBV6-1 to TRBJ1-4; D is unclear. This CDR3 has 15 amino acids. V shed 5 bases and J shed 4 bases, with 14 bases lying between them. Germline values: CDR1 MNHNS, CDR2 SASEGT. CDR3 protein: CASSPFSGLNEKLFF. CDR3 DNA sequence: TGTGCCAGCAGTCCCTTTTCCGGTCTTAATGAAAAACTGTTTTTT.

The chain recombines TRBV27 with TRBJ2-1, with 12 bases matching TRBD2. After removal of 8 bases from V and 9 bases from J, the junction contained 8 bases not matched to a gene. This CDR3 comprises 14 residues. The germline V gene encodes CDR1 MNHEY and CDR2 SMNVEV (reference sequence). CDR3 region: CASLRLAGVREQFF. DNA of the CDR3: TGTGCCAGCCTTCGACTAGCGGGAGTCCGTGAGCAGTTCTTC.

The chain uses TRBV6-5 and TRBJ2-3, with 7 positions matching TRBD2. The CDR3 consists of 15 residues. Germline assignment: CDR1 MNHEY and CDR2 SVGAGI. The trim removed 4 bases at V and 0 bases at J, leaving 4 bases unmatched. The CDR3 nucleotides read TGTGCCAGCAGTTCTAGCGGAGGAAGCACAGATACGCAGTATTTT. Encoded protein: CASSSSGGSTDTQYF.

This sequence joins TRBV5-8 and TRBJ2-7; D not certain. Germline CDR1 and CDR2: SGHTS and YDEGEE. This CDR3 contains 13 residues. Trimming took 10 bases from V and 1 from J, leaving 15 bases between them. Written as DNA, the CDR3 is TGTGCCCAGCCAGCCGACGCGTCCTACGAGCAGTACTTC. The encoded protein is CAQPADASYEQYF.

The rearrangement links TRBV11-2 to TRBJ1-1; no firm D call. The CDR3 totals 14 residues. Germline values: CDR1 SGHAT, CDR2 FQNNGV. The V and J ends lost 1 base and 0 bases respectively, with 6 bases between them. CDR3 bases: TGTGCCAGCAGCTTAGGTAAGATGAACACTGAAGCTTTCTTT. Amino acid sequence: CASSLGKMNTEAFF.

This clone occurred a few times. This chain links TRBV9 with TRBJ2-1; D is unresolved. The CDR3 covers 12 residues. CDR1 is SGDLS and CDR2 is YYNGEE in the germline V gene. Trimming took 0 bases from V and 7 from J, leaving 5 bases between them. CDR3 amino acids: CASSVGWNEQFF. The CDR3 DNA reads TGTGCCAGCAGCGTAGGGTGGAATGAGCAGTTCTTC.

Here the CDR3 DNA reads TGCGCCAGCAGCTTGGGTAGAACTAGCGGGAGACCCTACAATGAGCAGTTCTTC. Protein: CASSLGRTSGRPYNEQFF. This chain uses TRBV5-1 with TRBJ2-1, with 11 bases aligning to TRBD2. V was pared by 0 bases and J by 2 bases, with 7 bases of the junction left unmatched. Germline V gene data show CDR1 as SGHRS and CDR2 as YFSETQ. The CDR3 runs 18 residues.

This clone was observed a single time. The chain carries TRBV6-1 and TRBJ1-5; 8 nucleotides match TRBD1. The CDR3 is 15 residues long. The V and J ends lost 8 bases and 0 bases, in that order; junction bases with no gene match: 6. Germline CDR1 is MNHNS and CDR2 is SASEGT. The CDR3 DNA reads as TGTGCCAGCTCCCAGGGACAGGATAGCAATCAGCCCCAGCATTTT. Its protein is CASSQGQDSNQPQHF.

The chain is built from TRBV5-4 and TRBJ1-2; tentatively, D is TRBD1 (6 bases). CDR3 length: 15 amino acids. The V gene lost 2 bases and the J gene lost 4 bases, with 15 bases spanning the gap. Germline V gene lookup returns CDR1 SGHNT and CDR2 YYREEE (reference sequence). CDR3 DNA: TGTGCCAGCAGCTTAGTAACAGGGTCCCTCTATGGCTACACCTTC. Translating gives CASSLVTGSLYGYTF. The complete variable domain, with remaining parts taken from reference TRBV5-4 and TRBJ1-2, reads ETGVTQSPTHLIKTRGQQVTLRCSSQSGHNTVSWYQQALGQGPQFIFQYYREEENGRGNFPPRFSGLQFPNYSSELNVNALELDDSALYLCASSLVTGSLYGYTFGSGTRLTVV.

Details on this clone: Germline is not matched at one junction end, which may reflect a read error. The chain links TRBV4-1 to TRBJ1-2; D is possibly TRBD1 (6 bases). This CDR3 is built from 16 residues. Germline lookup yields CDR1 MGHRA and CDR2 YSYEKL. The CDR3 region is CASSKDAQTGWHGYTF. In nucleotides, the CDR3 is TGCGCCAGCAGCAAAGATGCCCAAACAGGGTGGCACGGCTACACCTTC.

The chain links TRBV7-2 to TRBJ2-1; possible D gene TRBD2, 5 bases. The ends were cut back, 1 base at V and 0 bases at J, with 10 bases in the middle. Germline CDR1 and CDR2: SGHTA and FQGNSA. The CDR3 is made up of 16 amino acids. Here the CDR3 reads CASSLDSGSSYNEQFF. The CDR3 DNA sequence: TGTGCCAGCAGCTTAGATAGTGGGAGCTCCTACAATGAGCAGTTCTTC.

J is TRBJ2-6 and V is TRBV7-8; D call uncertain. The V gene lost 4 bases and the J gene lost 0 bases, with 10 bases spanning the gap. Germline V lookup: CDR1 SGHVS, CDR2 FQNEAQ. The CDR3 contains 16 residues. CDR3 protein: CASSSLLSSGANVLTF. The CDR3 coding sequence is TGTGCCAGCAGCTCGCTCTTGAGCTCTGGGGCCAACGTCCTGACTTTC.

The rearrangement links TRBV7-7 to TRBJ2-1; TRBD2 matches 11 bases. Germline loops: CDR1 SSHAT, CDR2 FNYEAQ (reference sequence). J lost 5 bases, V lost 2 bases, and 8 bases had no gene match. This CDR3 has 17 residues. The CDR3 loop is CASSLFPTTSGNNEQFF. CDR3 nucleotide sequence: TGTGCCAGCAGCTTATTCCCAACGACTAGCGGGAACAATGAGCAGTTCTTC.

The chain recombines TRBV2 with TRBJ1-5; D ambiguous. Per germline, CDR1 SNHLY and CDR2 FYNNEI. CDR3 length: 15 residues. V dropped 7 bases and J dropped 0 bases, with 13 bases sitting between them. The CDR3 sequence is CASTLYRYSNQPQHF. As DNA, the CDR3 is TGTGCCAGCACCCTATACAGATATAGCAATCAGCCCCAGCATTTT.

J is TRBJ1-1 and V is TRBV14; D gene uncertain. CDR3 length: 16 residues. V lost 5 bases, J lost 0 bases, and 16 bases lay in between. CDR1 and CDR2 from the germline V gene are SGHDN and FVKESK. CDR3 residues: CASSDQVGWMNTEAFF. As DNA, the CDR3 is TGTGCCAGCAGCGACCAAGTGGGGTGGATGAACACTGAAGCTTTCTTT.

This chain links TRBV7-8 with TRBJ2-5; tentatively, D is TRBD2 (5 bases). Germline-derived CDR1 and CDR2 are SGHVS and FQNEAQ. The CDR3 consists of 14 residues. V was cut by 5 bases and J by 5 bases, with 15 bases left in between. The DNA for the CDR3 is TGTGCCAGCAGCCCGGGATTTGTGCGGGAGACCCAGTACTTC. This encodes CASSPGFVRETQYF.

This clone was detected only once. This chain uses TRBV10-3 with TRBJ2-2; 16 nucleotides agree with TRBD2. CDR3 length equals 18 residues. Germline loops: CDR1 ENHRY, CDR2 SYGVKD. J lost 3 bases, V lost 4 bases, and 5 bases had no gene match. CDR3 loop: CAISAGLAGGPDTGELFF. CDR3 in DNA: TGTGCCATCAGTGCGGGACTAGCGGGAGGGCCGGACACCGGGGAGCTGTTTTTT.